Listed below are T cell receptor beta chains from one sample, sequenced in a study of T-cell memory formation after mild COVID-19. TCRdb re-analysed the 5' RACE reads in MiXCR, keeping a single row per CDR3 protein. The data contain 500,000 to 650,000 distinct CDR3 sequences, about 20% of them singletons. The sequencing sample was made of PBMCs or a T cell subset sorted from them (not recorded which). These receptors originate from an adult woman who had mild COVID-19 (a few samples of this study predate the infection). Cell type and time point are not known. Both conserved end residues are part of each CDR3. A D gene is named only where the DNA matches it firmly. For some rows the clone size is stated as once, few or many, or as a class when expanded; others skip it.

CASSLPGQGLGEQYF | TGCGCCAGCAGCCTGCCGGGACAGGGTTTGGGGGAGCAGTACTTC | TRBJ2-7 | . | TRBV5-1 | TRBD1
CASRELHNEQFF | TGTGCCAGCAGGGAACTACACAATGAGCAGTTCTTC | TRBJ2-1 | few | TRBV6-5 | .
CASSSGGFYQPQHF | TGTGCCAGCAGCTCTGGGGGTTTTTACCAGCCCCAGCATTTT | TRBJ1-5 | . | TRBV5-6 | .
CASSSRGTGLIIGEQFF | TGTGCCAGCAGCTCAAGGGGGACAGGACTAATCATCGGAGAGCAGTTCTTC | TRBJ2-1 | . | TRBV5-5 | TRBD1
CSVRTGAGEQYF | TGCAGCGTTCGGACAGGGGCTGGGGAGCAGTACTTC | TRBJ2-7 | many | TRBV29-1 | TRBD1
CASGNTEVLGTQYF | TGTGCCAGCGGTAATACTGAGGTCTTGGGGACCCAGTACTTC | TRBJ2-5 | few | TRBV5-6 | .
CASRGQGPGELFF | TGTGCCAGCAGAGGACAGGGGCCCGGGGAGCTGTTTTTT | TRBJ2-2 | . | TRBV2 | TRBD1
CSAGTPATQYF | TGCAGTGCTGGGACCCCGGCGACCCAGTACTTC | TRBJ2-5 | . | TRBV20-1 | .
CASSRQFMNTEAFF | TGCGCCAGCAGCCGACAGTTCATGAACACTGAAGCTTTCTTT | TRBJ1-1 | few | TRBV5-1 | .
CASSLDQEADTQYF | TGCGCCAGCAGCTTGGATCAGGAGGCAGATACGCAGTATTTT | TRBJ2-3 | many | TRBV5-1 | .
CASSPKPQTSGGPRTTGELFF | TGTGCCAGCAGCCCCAAGCCCCAGACTAGCGGGGGGCCCCGAACGACCGGGGAGCTGTTTTTT | TRBJ2-2 | few | TRBV11-2 | TRBD2
CASSVGRGVGSYEQYF | TGTGCCAGCAGCGTAGGTAGGGGAGTAGGATCCTACGAGCAGTACTTC | TRBJ2-7 | . | TRBV9 | .
CASSQVSFTGELFF | TGTGCCAGCAGCCAGGTTAGCTTCACCGGGGAGCTGTTTTTT | TRBJ2-2 | . | TRBV3-1 | .
CASGVGANQPQHF | TGTGCCAGCGGGGTGGGGGCCAATCAGCCCCAGCATTTT | TRBJ1-5 | . | TRBV19 | .
CASSLAGATGGETQYF | TGTGCCAGCAGCTTAGCGGGGGCCACGGGTGGAGAGACCCAGTACTTC | TRBJ2-5 | few | TRBV7-9 | .
CAWKTGYASYEQYF | TGTGCCTGGAAGACAGGTTATGCTTCCTACGAGCAGTACTTC | TRBJ2-7 | . | TRBV30 | .
CASSTGGGETEAFF | TGCGCCAGCAGCACCGGAGGCGGGGAAACTGAAGCTTTCTTT | TRBJ1-1 | . | TRBV5-1 | .
CASSRGAANTGELFF | TGCGCCAGCAGCCGAGGGGCGGCGAACACCGGGGAGCTGTTTTTT | TRBJ2-2 | few | TRBV5-1 | .
CASVGQGASGANEQFF | TGTGCCAGTGTGGGACAGGGGGCCTCGGGAGCCAATGAGCAGTTCTTC | TRBJ2-1 | . | TRBV19 | TRBD1
CASSPGQGRFAPQHF | TGTGCCAGCTCACCCGGACAGGGAAGGTTTGCACCCCAGCATTTT | TRBJ1-5 | few | TRBV18 | TRBD1
CASSVAREGTDTQYF | TGTGCCAGCAGTGTAGCGCGGGAGGGCACAGATACGCAGTATTTT | TRBJ2-3 | few | TRBV6-5 | TRBD2
CASSAIGRQGRTDTQYF | TGTGCCAGCAGCGCAATAGGTCGACAGGGTAGGACAGATACGCAGTATTTT | TRBJ2-3 | many | TRBV7-2 | TRBD1
CASSYSYRGAAYEQYF | TGTGCCAGCAGTTACTCGTACAGGGGGGCGGCCTACGAGCAGTACTTC | TRBJ2-7 | few | TRBV6-5 | TRBD1
CASSPYKGRTEAFF | TGTGCCAGCTCACCATATAAGGGACGCACTGAAGCTTTCTTT | TRBJ1-1 | . | TRBV18 | .
CASSPWTSGRDEQFF | TGTGCCAGCTCACCATGGACTAGCGGGAGGGATGAGCAGTTCTTC | TRBJ2-1 | . | TRBV18 | TRBD2
CASSQGTSYEQYF | TGCGCCAGCAGCCAGGGGACATCCTACGAGCAGTACTTC | TRBJ2-7 | few | TRBV5-1 | .
CAIGDRDRAYEQYF | TGTGCCATCGGGGACCGGGACAGGGCCTACGAGCAGTACTTC | TRBJ2-7 | few | TRBV5-6 | TRBD1
CAIQDRLAGGIGSNEQFF | TGTGCCATCCAAGACCGACTAGCGGGAGGGATTGGTAGCAATGAGCAGTTCTTC | TRBJ2-1 | few | TRBV7-6 | TRBD2
CASRVDRGRGQPQHF | TGTGCCAGTAGGGTCGACAGGGGGCGGGGTCAGCCCCAGCATTTT | TRBJ1-5 | . | TRBV19 | TRBD1